The 17 T cell receptor beta chains presented below share a single source sample, sequenced in a study of T cell responses to AZD1222 COVID-19 vaccine. TCRdb's table, derived via immunoSEQ multiplex PCR, lists solely in-frame clones and lacks some. The table includes fewer than 100,000 clones, around 87% detected once. The starting material was peripheral blood, obtained on day 0 of AZD1222 vaccination. These receptor sequences come from an adult in good health.

This clone was seen only a few times. The chain combines TRBV19 with TRBJ2-3, with D possibly matching TRBD2 (6 bases). V was trimmed by 6 bases and J by 4 bases, leaving 11 bases between them. The CDR3 has 13 residues. Germline values: CDR1 LNHDA, CDR2 SQIVND (reference sequence). The CDR3 region is CASRAVAADTQYF. The CDR3 DNA sequence: TGTGCCAGTAGGGCGGTAGCGGCAGATACGCAGTATTTT.

This clone was detected a few times. The chain is built from TRBV6-1 and TRBJ2-1, with D possibly being TRBD1 or TRBD2 (5 bases each). Per the germline V gene, CDR1 is MNHNS and CDR2 is SASEGT. The CDR3 extends over 18 amino acids. Deletions cut 4 bases from V and 0 bases from J, with 19 bases between. Written as DNA, the CDR3 is TGTGCCAGCAGTGGTTCCGGTTTGGGGGACCACTCCTACAATGAGCAGTTCTTC. This gives the protein CASSGSGLGDHSYNEQFF.

The V gene is TRBV7-2, the J gene TRBJ2-3, with 8 nucleotides matching TRBD2. The germline V gene encodes CDR1 SGHTA and CDR2 FQGNSA. This CDR3 has 15 amino acids. Losses at the gene ends were 1 base for V and 4 bases for J; bases not matched to a gene: 4. As DNA, the CDR3 is TGTGCCAGCAGCTTAGGCGGGGGGCGGGCAGATACGCAGTATTTT. The encoded protein is CASSLGGGRADTQYF.

The V gene is TRBV10-2, the J gene TRBJ1-4; D unclear. V gave up 3 bases and J gave up 8 bases, with 13 bases separating them. This CDR3 spans 14 amino acids. From germline, CDR1 is WSHSY and CDR2 SAAADI. This chain's CDR3 is CASSEIGVGEKLFF. CDR3 sequence (DNA): TGCGCCAGCAGTGAAATTGGAGTAGGGGAAAAACTGTTTTTT.

On this clone itself: The sample carries other DNA sequences with the same CDR3. The rearrangement joins TRBV28 to TRBJ1-1; D perhaps matches TRBD1 (5 bases). Germline loops: CDR1 MDHEN, CDR2 SYDVKM. Deletions cut 3 bases from V and 2 bases from J, with 10 bases between. This CDR3 contains 14 residues. CDR3 in DNA: TGTGCCAGCAGTTTGGGGACGGGAAACACTGAAGCTTTCTTT. Its translation: CASSLGTGNTEAFF. Together with reference TRBV28 and TRBJ1-1, the CDR3 gives the full variable domain: DVKVTQSSRYLVKRTGEKVFLECVQDMDHENMFWYRQDPGLGLRLIYFSYDVKMKEKGDIPEGYSVSREKKERFSLILESASTNQTSMYLCASSLGTGNTEAFFGQGTRLTVV.

This chain uses TRBV13 with TRBJ2-2; D is perhaps TRBD1 or TRBD2 (5 bases each). Germline CDR1 is PRHDT and CDR2 is FYEKMQ (reference sequence). The length of the CDR3 is 15 residues. The V gene lost 5 bases and the J gene lost 7 bases, with 17 bases spanning the gap. Here the CDR3 reads CASSPGPPGGGELFF. CDR3 nucleotides: TGTGCCAGCAGCCCGGGACCCCCTGGGGGCGGGGAGCTGTTTTTT.

V usage is TRBV4-2 and J usage is TRBJ1-3; weak D call: TRBD1 (5 bases). Trimming took off 0 bases at V and 0 bases at J, with 12 bases between the two ends. Germline loops: CDR1 LGHNA, CDR2 YNFKEQ. This CDR3 has 17 amino acids. The CDR3 nucleotides read TGTGCCAGCAGCCAAGAGTGGGGGATGGTCTCTGGAAACACCATATATTTT. This gives the protein CASSQEWGMVSGNTIYF.

The V call is TRBV19, the J call TRBJ1-5, with D unresolved. The germline gives CDR1 LNHDA, CDR2 SQIVND (reference sequence). The CDR3 has 15 amino acids. V lost 1 base and J lost 3, with 10 bases in between. The CDR3 region is CASSIGASYNQPQHF. Written as DNA, the CDR3 is TGTGCCAGTAGTATAGGGGCAAGTTACAATCAGCCCCAGCATTTT.

The chain couples TRBV11-1 to TRBJ2-7, with 11 bases that match TRBD2. The CDR3 has 16 residues. V gave up 4 bases and J gave up 3 bases; unmatched junction bases: 8. Germline CDR1 is SGHAT and CDR2 is FQDESV (reference sequence). CDR3 sequence (DNA): TGTGCCAGCAGCTCAATTACTAGCGGGGGAAGCTACGAGCAGTACTTC. Protein product: CASSSITSGGSYEQYF.

The V call is TRBV24-1, the J call TRBJ1-1, with 8 bases fitting TRBD1. Trimming at V came to 3 bases and at J to 5 bases, leaving 4 bases not matched to a gene. This CDR3 is built from 14 residues. Germline CDR1 is KGHDR and CDR2 is SFDVKD. Here the CDR3 reads CATSDATGVTEAFF. Written as DNA, the CDR3 is TGTGCCACCAGTGATGCGACAGGGGTGACTGAAGCTTTCTTT.

The chain combines TRBV5-4 with TRBJ1-6; D is possibly TRBD1 (5 bases). Germline CDR1 SGHNT, CDR2 YYREEE (reference sequence). This CDR3 contains 16 residues. V lost 4 bases and J 0 bases, leaving 11 bases between the germline ends. CDR3 region: CASSDPGSSYNSPLHF. For the CDR3, the DNA is TGTGCCAGCAGCGATCCAGGGAGCTCCTATAATTCACCCCTCCACTTT.

The chain uses TRBV19 and TRBJ2-1; no clear D. The CDR3 is 13 residues long. Germline values: CDR1 LNHDA, CDR2 SQIVND (reference sequence). V lost 5 bases to trimming and J lost 4 bases, with 9 bases between them. In DNA form, the CDR3 reads TGTGCCAGTAGTGTGGACGGATACAATGAGCAGTTCTTC. This gives the protein CASSVDGYNEQFF.

Points on this clone: The junction differs from germline at one of its ends, possibly a read error. The V and J genes are TRBV7-2 and TRBJ2-1, with TRBD1 matching 8 bases. Per germline, CDR1 SGHTA and CDR2 FQGNSA. This CDR3 is 11 amino acids long. In nucleotides, the CDR3 is TGTGCCAGCAGCTCCTGGATGGGACAGGTCTTC. Encoded protein: CASSSWMGQVF.

V is TRBV7-9 and J is TRBJ1-2; perhaps TRBD1 as D (6 bases). The V and J ends lost 1 base and 7 bases respectively, with 16 bases between them. Looked up from germline, CDR1 is SEHNR and CDR2 is FQNEAQ (reference sequence). The length of the CDR3 is 15 residues. CDR3 sequence reads: CASSLDSSGVGGYTF. For the CDR3, the DNA is TGTGCCAGCAGCTTAGACAGTTCAGGGGTTGGTGGCTACACCTTC.

The sample holds a few counts of this clone. In the same sample, other DNA sequences code for this CDR3. The chain employs TRBV5-1 and TRBJ1-2, with D unclear. There are 13 residues in the CDR3. V was trimmed by 0 bases and J by 5 bases, leaving 8 bases between them. Germline V CDR1 and CDR2: SGHRS, YFSETQ. CDR3 DNA sequence: TGCGCCAGCAGCTTGGCAGGCTATTATGGCTACACCTTC. Its translation is CASSLAGYYGYTF.

This clone was seen just once. V gene TRBV10-3 combines with J gene TRBJ1-2; 8 bases match TRBD1. Germline V gene lookup returns CDR1 ENHRY and CDR2 SYGVKD. V lost 0 bases and J lost 4; bases outside the gene matches: 7. This CDR3 has 16 amino acids. CDR3 in amino acids: CAISESAQGAGYGYTF. For the CDR3, the DNA is TGTGCCATCAGTGAGTCTGCGCAGGGGGCAGGCTATGGCTACACCTTC.

The V gene is TRBV7-3, the J gene TRBJ2-2, with TRBD1 matching 8 bases. Germline CDR1 SGHTA, CDR2 FQGTGA. Trimming at V came to 4 bases and at J to 1 base, leaving 2 bases not matched to a gene. The CDR3 covers 15 residues. The CDR3 DNA follows: TGTGCCAGCAGCTCCGGGACAGGGAACACCGGGGAGCTGTTTTTT. Protein sequence: CASSSGTGNTGELFF.